The 24 T cell receptor beta chains in this list originate from one sample, sequenced in a study of CD8+CD57+ T cells in acquired aplastic anemia. The TCR beta profiling, which covered VDJ combination and CDR3 sequence, was carried out using genomic DNA as the template. TCRdb re-called the reads through MiXCR, storing one row per CDR3 protein. The table records 350,000 to 450,000 distinct CDR3 sequences, approximately 70% of them present only once. Sequencing was done on a sample of sorted CD4+, CD8+, or CD8+CD57+ T cells (not recorded which) from PBMCs. These receptors were taken from a human donor in good health, serving as a control.

This clonotype was counted ten times or more. The chain employs TRBV6-6 and TRBJ1-2; D ambiguous. Germline V gene sequence: CDR1 MNHNY, CDR2 SVGAGI (reference sequence). There are 13 residues in the CDR3. V lost 4 bases to trimming and J lost 3 bases, with 9 bases between them. The CDR3 spells CASSSGLDYGYTF. As DNA, the CDR3 is TGTGCCAGCAGTTCCGGACTGGACTATGGCTACACCTTC.

This chain joins TRBV7-3 and TRBJ1-6; possible D gene TRBD1, 5 bases. V lost 5 bases and J 10 bases, leaving 18 bases between the germline ends. The germline V gene has CDR1 SGHTA and CDR2 FQGTGA. This CDR3 has 15 amino acids. The CDR3 DNA reads as TGTGCCAGCAGCCTGACCCGGAAAAGGGGATCACCCCTCCACTTT. It translates to CASSLTRKRGSPLHF.

V and J are TRBV7-3 and TRBJ2-5; 13 bases map to TRBD2. Germline trimming cut 5 bases from V and 13 bases from J; bases unmatched to any gene: 7. The CDR3 is 13 amino acids. Per the germline V gene, CDR1 is SGHTA and CDR2 is FQGTGA. The DNA for the CDR3 is TGTGCCAGCAGCGAAACTAGCGGGGGGGCCGGGTACTTC. This gives the protein CASSETSGGAGYF.

This clonotype showed up just once. The J gene is TRBJ1-2, the V gene TRBV12-3 or TRBV12-4; D call uncertain. The CDR3 runs to 14 residues. Between the trimmed V and J ends, which lost 7 bases and 6 bases, there was a span of 18 bases. The CDR3 reads CASTDSLDGDGYTF. The CDR3, as DNA: TGTGCCAGCACCGACTCGCTTGACGGAGATGGCTACACCTTC.

Comment on this clonotype: A read error may produce the germline difference seen at one junction end. The V call is TRBV10-2, the J call TRBJ2-7; TRBD1 agrees at 10 bases. Germline-derived CDR1 and CDR2 are WSHSY and SAAADI. The CDR3 is 13 residues long. The CDR3 reads CATDRTGGYEQYF. The CDR3 bases are TGTGCCACAGATCGGACAGGGGGCTACGAGCAGTACTTC.

This clonotype has at least ten counts. This chain links TRBV20-1 with TRBJ1-1; D ambiguous. The CDR3 has 15 residues. Germline CDR1 reads DFQATT; CDR2 reads SNEGSKA (reference sequence). The V end lost 3 bases, the J end lost 1 base, and 15 bases lay between the germline ends. The CDR3 loop reads CSASDTNRGNTEAFF. For the CDR3, the DNA is TGCAGTGCTAGCGACACAAACCGGGGGAACACTGAAGCTTTCTTT.

This chain uses TRBV9 with TRBJ2-2; TRBD2 aligns across 12 bases. Germline assignment: CDR1 SGDLS and CDR2 YYNGEE. V was pared by 4 bases and J by 5 bases, with 3 bases of the junction left unmatched. The CDR3 consists of 15 residues. In DNA, the CDR3 is TGTGCCAGCAGCCTAGCGGGGGGGCGTACCGGGGAGCTGTTTTTT. This encodes CASSLAGGRTGELFF.

Only a few counts were recorded for this clonotype. This chain joins TRBV29-1 and TRBJ1-1; possible D gene TRBD1, 5 bases. Between the trimmed V and J ends, which lost 6 bases and 2 bases, there was a span of 13 bases. The CDR3 contains 13 residues. The germline V gene has CDR1 SQVTM and CDR2 ANQGSEA. The CDR3 bases are TGCAGCGTCCAGGGCGTTCTAAACACTGAAGCTTTCTTT. Its translation is CSVQGVLNTEAFF.

The rearrangement links TRBV7-2 to TRBJ1-1; weak D call: TRBD1 (6 bases). Germline CDR1 reads SGHTA; CDR2 reads FQGNSA. There are 15 residues in the CDR3. V shed 3 bases and J shed 12 bases, with 23 bases lying between them. The CDR3 DNA follows: TGTGCCAGCAGCTTGGGACAAGCGCTTTCACCTCTCCCTTTCTTT. Translation: CASSLGQALSPLPFF.

The CDR3 region has the DNA TGTGCCAGCCTCTCCGGACTCAACACCGGGGAGCTGTTTTTT. It is translated as CASLSGLNTGELFF. The rearrangement links TRBV2 to TRBJ2-2, with D perhaps TRBD2 (5 bases). This CDR3 has 14 amino acids. Germline lookup yields CDR1 SNHLY and CDR2 FYNNEI. The V and J ends lost 8 bases and 2 bases respectively, with 12 bases between them.

The J gene is TRBJ1-6, the V gene TRBV20-1; the D is unclear. The CDR3 totals 15 residues. Germline-derived CDR1 and CDR2 are DFQATT and SNEGSKA (reference sequence). Trimming stripped 0 bases from V and 8 bases from J, with 14 bases between. The CDR3 spells CSARDVSAEDSPLHF. CDR3 nucleotides: TGCAGTGCTAGAGATGTTAGCGCAGAAGATTCACCCCTCCACTTT.

This rearrangement joins TRBV2 to TRBJ1-1; no clear D gene. V was shortened by 4 bases and J by 5 bases, with 14 bases between the two germline ends. Germline lookup yields CDR1 SNHLY and CDR2 FYNNEI. This CDR3 spans 14 amino acids. The CDR3 DNA follows: TGTGCCAGCAGTGCCAGGACGGGGAATACTGAAGCTTTCTTT. This encodes CASSARTGNTEAFF.

The V call is TRBV10-3, the J call TRBJ2-7; a possible D gene is TRBD1 (6 bases). Trimming removed 9 bases from V and 6 bases from J, with 27 bases in between. Germline loops: CDR1 ENHRY, CDR2 SYGVKD. This CDR3 is 16 amino acids long. The CDR3 sequence: CAIATDTDRNFGEQYF. The CDR3 coding sequence is TGTGCCATTGCAACGGACACCGACAGGAACTTTGGCGAGCAGTACTTC.

The chain links TRBV9 to TRBJ2-1; the D is unclear. The length of the CDR3 is 15 residues. Germline V gives CDR1 SGDLS, CDR2 YYNGEE. V shed 4 bases and J shed 14 bases, with 25 bases lying between them. CDR3 DNA sequence: TGTGCCAGCAGCATACGTCAAGGCCTGTACACTGAAGAGTTCTTC. Protein product: CASSIRQGLYTEEFF.

This clonotype was counted ten times or more. This chain uses TRBV12-3 or TRBV12-4 with TRBJ2-7; possibly TRBD1 or TRBD2 for D (5 bases each). The CDR3 covers 14 residues. Trimming left V 3 bases short and J 2 bases short, with 11 bases between. CDR3 sequence reads: CASSFFSGPYEQYF. CDR3 in DNA: TGTGCCAGCAGTTTTTTTTCGGGGCCCTACGAGCAGTACTTC.

The genes are TRBV12-3 or TRBV12-4 and TRBJ1-1; TRBD1 matches at 7 bases. CDR3 length: 16 residues. With 3 bases clipped from V and 0 bases from J, the junction kept 7 bases outside the gene matches. DNA for the CDR3: TGTGCCAGCAGTTTGGGCCAGGGGGGGATGAACACTGAAGCTTTCTTT. It encodes CASSLGQGGMNTEAFF.

This clonotype was picked up many times. J is TRBJ1-3 and V is TRBV3-1; D call uncertain. This CDR3 comprises 12 residues. CDR1 and CDR2 (germline): LGHDT, YNNKEL (reference sequence). With 8 bases removed from V and 2 bases from J, the gap between germline ends came to 7 bases. CDR3 amino acids: CASGSPGNTIYF. The CDR3 nucleotides read TGTGCCAGCGGGAGTCCTGGAAACACCATATATTTT. Variable domain in full (rest from reference TRBV3-1 and TRBJ1-3): DTAVSQTPKYLVTQMGNDKSIKCEQNLGHDTMYWYKQDSKKFLKIMFSYNNKELIINETVPNRFSPKSPDKAHLNLHINSLELGDSAVYFCASGSPGNTIYFGEGSWLTVV.

Many counts were recorded for this clonotype. The CDR3, as DNA: TGTGCCAGCAGCGTAGAAGGGCAAGGAGATTCACCCCTCCACTTT. This gives the protein CASSVEGQGDSPLHF. The chain couples TRBV9 to TRBJ1-6; no clear D gene. The CDR3 length is 15 residues. The germline V gene encodes CDR1 SGDLS and CDR2 YYNGEE. The V gene lost 0 bases and the J gene lost 8 bases, with 12 bases spanning the gap. Filled out from reference TRBV9 and TRBJ1-6, the complete variable domain reads DSGVTQTPKHLITATGQRVTLRCSPRSGDLSVYWYQQSLDQGLQFLIQYYNGEERAKGNILERFSAQQFPDLHSELNLSSLELGDSALYFCASSVEGQGDSPLHFGNGTRLTVT.

As for this clonotype: The CDR3 does not close with the conserved phenylalanine or tryptophan, likely indicating a read error. J is TRBJ1-4 and V is TRBV19; D may be TRBD1 (5 bases). This CDR3 has 15 amino acids. Germline loops: CDR1 LNHDA, CDR2 SQIVND (reference sequence). Here the CDR3 reads CASTGREKSNEILFL. The DNA of the CDR3 is TGTGCCAGTACAGGCAGGGAGAAGTCTAATGAAATACTGTTTTTG.

This clonotype was picked up many times. The chain combines TRBV20-1 with TRBJ1-1; 10 nucleotides agree with TRBD1. CDR1 and CDR2 from the germline V gene are DFQATT and SNEGSKA (reference sequence). There are 17 residues in the CDR3. Trimming cost V 6 bases and J 0 bases; bases outside gene matches: 13. The CDR3 region has the DNA TGCAGTGCGCGGAATTACCGGGACAGGGGCCTGAACACTGAAGCTTTCTTT. Translating gives CSARNYRDRGLNTEAFF.

The chain couples TRBV4-1 to TRBJ2-7, with TRBD1 matching 11 bases. The CDR3 has 16 amino acids. The germline CDR1 and CDR2 sequences are MGHRA and YSYEKL. With V trimmed by 1 base and J by 4 bases, 6 bases remained unmatched. CDR3 sequence (DNA): TGCGCCAGCAGCCAAGGACCGGGACAGGGGGTGTACGAGCAGTACTTC. This gives the protein CASSQGPGQGVYEQYF.

The chain is built from TRBV2 and TRBJ2-3; TRBD1 might be the D (6 bases). CDR1 is SNHLY, CDR2 FYNNEI, per germline. The CDR3 contains 14 residues. The germline V and J ends were trimmed by 7 bases and 0 bases, with 11 bases remaining between them. CDR3 DNA sequence: TGTGCCAGCAAAACAGGGATTAGCACAGATACGCAGTATTTT. Protein sequence: CASKTGISTDTQYF.

Of note for this clonotype: At one of its ends the junction is not consistent with the germline gene, which may arise from a read error. The V gene is TRBV11-2, the J gene TRBJ1-2; D may be TRBD1 (6 bases). This CDR3 contains 15 residues. Germline loops: CDR1 SGHAT, CDR2 FQNNGV. CDR3 residues: CASSLRIGQQRGYTF. The DNA for the CDR3 is TGCGCCAGCAGCTTACGAATCGGACAGCAAAGGGGCTACACCTTC.

This clonotype was found a few times. J is TRBJ1-2 and V is TRBV19; D unclear. Germline loops: CDR1 LNHDA, CDR2 SQIVND (reference sequence). The length of the CDR3 is 13 residues. Trimming pared 2 bases from V and 12 bases from J, leaving 16 bases between. The CDR3 sequence: CASSINANSGNTF. The CDR3 bases are TGTGCCAGTAGTATAAACGCAAACTCTGGAAACACCTTC.